This T cell receptor (beta chain) was identified during a study of a mutant IDH1 vaccine in newly diagnosed glioma. V was shortened by 0 bases and J by 2 bases, with 7 bases between the two germline ends. CDR1 and CDR2 from the germline V gene are SGHDT and YYEEEE. There are 14 residues in the CDR3. Of note for this clone: Antigen specificity is unknown.

Time point specified: week 5, during vaccination. Doses comprised 300 ug of mutant IDH1 20-mer peptide each, plus topical imiquimod. Newly diagnosed WHO grade 3 or 4 IDH1-mutant, ATRX-lost astrocytomas were identified in the donors. The study's findings and limits: Pseudoprogression apparently tracked independently of changes in top peripheral T cell clonotypes.

Profiled with immunoSEQ multiplex PCR; TCRdb holds only in-frame clones, not every one. The sample includes 25,000 to 30,000 clones, more than 65% seen only once; the top ten take 6% to 8.5%. The rearrangement joins TRBV5-6 to TRBJ2-3; D gene ambiguous. The TCR was taken from a man aged 40-49 years with glioma. Some clones in this sample may be carry-over from other donors' samples. Sequenced here: PBMCs, sampled from a glioma patient whose treatment included an IDH1 peptide vaccine. The CDR3 coding sequence is TGTGCCAGCAGCTTGGCCCTGTCCACAGATACGCAGTATTTT. Amino acid sequence: CASSLALSTDTQYF.